The 30 T cell receptor beta chains reported below all come from one sample, sequenced in a study of T cells after yellow fever vaccination. TCRdb redid the calling of the 5' RACE reads with MiXCR, one entry per CDR3 protein. The table lists 300,000 to 350,000 distinct CDR3 sequences, about 10% of them singletons. The starting material was CD4+ T cells sorted from PBMCs, obtained 45 days after the yellow fever booster vaccination. The receptor set was obtained from a man in his late teens or twenties who received the YFV17D yellow fever vaccine.

The chain is built from TRBV24-1 and TRBJ2-3; the D gene is possibly TRBD2 (5 bases). The CDR3 is made up of 15 amino acids. V shed 4 bases and J shed 6 bases, with 16 bases lying between them. Germline V gives CDR1 KGHDR, CDR2 SFDVKD. The CDR3 nucleotides are TGTGCCACCAGTGACGCGAGCGGACCCGCGGATACGCAGTATTTT. Its translation is CATSDASGPADTQYF.

This clonotype appeared many times. The chain is built from TRBV29-1 and TRBJ2-1; D tentatively fits TRBD1 or TRBD2 (5 bases each). Trimming took off 7 bases at V and 2 bases at J, with 15 bases between the two ends. CDR3 length: 14 residues. The germline gives CDR1 SQVTM, CDR2 ANQGSEA. The CDR3 reads CSATPGLAYNEQFF. CDR3 nucleotides: TGCAGCGCAACGCCGGGGCTAGCCTACAATGAGCAGTTCTTC.

The chain employs TRBV7-2 and TRBJ2-2, with 15 bases fitting TRBD2. The germline V gene has CDR1 SGHTA and CDR2 FQGNSA. V lost 2 bases to trimming and J lost 4 bases; unmatched junction nucleotides: 8. The CDR3 runs 19 residues. The CDR3 loop is CASSLRAGTSGGRTGELFF. In nucleotides, the CDR3 is TGTGCCAGCAGCTTAAGAGCCGGGACTAGCGGGGGGCGCACCGGGGAGCTGTTTTTT.

Ten or more counts support this clonotype. The chain couples TRBV6-6 to TRBJ1-1; TRBD1 matches at 9 bases. Germline-derived CDR1 and CDR2 are MNHNY and SVGAGI (reference sequence). This CDR3 is built from 12 residues. Unmatched junction bases numbered 4, after V lost 8 bases and J lost 6 bases. CDR3 DNA: TGTGCCAGCGACAGGGGGTCCCCTGAAGCTTTCTTT. The encoded protein is CASDRGSPEAFF.

The chain couples TRBV9 to TRBJ1-1; no firm D call. Germline-derived CDR1 and CDR2 are SGDLS and YYNGEE. V was cut by 1 base and J by 3 bases, with 10 bases left in between. CDR3 length: 14 residues. DNA for the CDR3: TGTGCCAGCAGCGTAAACGGTTATTACACTGAAGCTTTCTTT. This sequence encodes CASSVNGYYTEAFF.

This clonotype has a handful of counts. The V gene is TRBV5-1, the J gene TRBJ1-2, with 9 positions matching TRBD1. The junction had 16 bases not matched to a gene; V was cut back by 3 bases and J by 7 bases. Germline values: CDR1 SGHRS, CDR2 YFSETQ. The CDR3 runs to 17 residues. The chain's CDR3 is CASSSLPQGANEGGYTF. Here the CDR3 DNA reads TGCGCCAGCAGCTCGCTTCCACAGGGGGCTAATGAAGGTGGCTACACCTTC. Full variable domain (remainder filled in from reference TRBV5-1 and TRBJ1-2): KAGVTQTPRYLIKTRGQQVTLSCSPISGHRSVSWYQQTPGQGLQFLFEYFSETQRNKGNFPGRFSGRQFSNSRSEMNVSTLELGDSALYLCASSSLPQGANEGGYTFGSGTRLTVV.

This clonotype was observed a handful of times. V usage is TRBV5-1 and J usage is TRBJ2-1, with 13 nucleotides matching TRBD2. The CDR3 length is 15 residues. Germline V gene data show CDR1 as SGHRS and CDR2 as YFSETQ. Trimming took 4 bases from V and 9 from J; bases not matched to a gene: 7. The CDR3 nucleotides read TGCGCCAGCAGCACCGGGACTAGCGGGGCGAGTGAGCAGTTCTTC. This gives the protein CASSTGTSGASEQFF.

This clonotype was observed a handful of times. This chain uses TRBV7-9 with TRBJ2-7, with 11 bases identical to TRBD1. CDR1 SEHNR and CDR2 FQNEAQ come from the germline V gene (reference sequence). The V gene end was trimmed by 3 bases and the J gene end by 3 bases; junction bases not matched to a gene: 4. The CDR3 runs to 15 residues. Here the CDR3 DNA reads TGTGCCAGCAGCTTGTCCGGGACAGGGGGCTACGAGCAGTACGTC. It yields the protein CASSLSGTGGYEQYV.

Written as DNA, the CDR3 is TGCGCCAGCAGCTTGCAGGTTCGGGGCAATAGCCCTGAAGCTTTCTTT. This gives the protein CASSLQVRGNSPEAFF. The J gene is TRBJ1-1, the V gene TRBV5-1; possible D gene TRBD1, 5 bases. This CDR3 region has 16 residues. Trimming cost V 1 base and J 6 bases, with 19 bases left between them. In germline, CDR1 is SGHRS, CDR2 YFSETQ. Filled out from reference TRBV5-1 and TRBJ1-1, the complete variable domain reads KAGVTQTPRYLIKTRGQQVTLSCSPISGHRSVSWYQQTPGQGLQFLFEYFSETQRNKGNFPGRFSGRQFSNSRSEMNVSTLELGDSALYLCASSLQVRGNSPEAFFGQGTRLTVV.

The J gene is TRBJ2-1, the V gene TRBV12-3 or TRBV12-4, with 7 positions matching TRBD1. V dropped 7 bases and J dropped 12; count of bases not matched to a gene: 6. This CDR3 has 11 residues. In DNA, the CDR3 is TGTGCCAGCACACAGGGGAGAGGGCAGTTCTTC. This gives the protein CASTQGRGQFF.

The chain employs TRBV10-3 and TRBJ1-2; the D gene is possibly TRBD1 (6 bases). V shed 6 bases and J shed 6 bases, with 14 bases lying between them. The germline V gene has CDR1 ENHRY and CDR2 SYGVKD. CDR3 size: 13 residues. The CDR3 is CAIRDRYRDGYTF. For the CDR3, the DNA is TGTGCCATCAGGGACCGGTACAGGGATGGCTACACCTTC.

This clonotype came up a few times. The chain is built from TRBV27 and TRBJ2-1; possible D gene TRBD2, 7 bases. Germline V gene data show CDR1 as MNHEY and CDR2 as SMNVEV (reference sequence). The CDR3 is made up of 14 amino acids. V gave up 3 bases and J gave up 4 bases, with 10 bases separating them. The CDR3 DNA sequence: TGTGCCAGCAGTTTCGGGGGGCCTTACAATGAGCAGTTCTTC. This codes for CASSFGGPYNEQFF.

This chain links TRBV7-8 with TRBJ1-4; D uncertain. Trimming removed 5 bases from V and 10 bases from J, with 14 bases in between. Germline V gives CDR1 SGHVS, CDR2 FQNEAQ. The CDR3 runs 13 residues. CDR3: CASSPRRDGKLFF. DNA of the CDR3: TGTGCCAGCAGCCCCAGGCGAGACGGAAAACTGTTTTTT.

J is TRBJ1-1 and V is TRBV30; 7 nucleotides agree with TRBD1. Trimming at V came to 1 base and at J to 4 bases, leaving 3 bases not matched to a gene. There are 13 residues in the CDR3. Germline CDR1 and CDR2: GTSNPN and SVGIG (reference sequence). CDR3 residues: CAWSGQGATEAFF. The CDR3 nucleotides are TGTGCCTGGAGTGGACAGGGTGCCACTGAAGCTTTCTTT.

The chain joins TRBV7-9 to TRBJ2-7; possible D gene TRBD1, 5 bases. From germline, CDR1 is SEHNR and CDR2 FQNEAQ (reference sequence). The V end lost 5 bases, the J end lost 0 bases, and 11 bases lay between the germline ends. CDR3 length equals 14 residues. The CDR3 nucleotides read TGTGCCAGCAGCCCGAGTGGGGCCTCCTACGAGCAGTACGTC. Translation: CASSPSGASYEQYV.

V usage is TRBV6-2 or TRBV6-3 and J usage is TRBJ1-1; D perhaps matches TRBD1 (5 bases). In germline, CDR1 is MNHEY, CDR2 SVGEGT. With 2 bases removed from V and 5 bases from J, the gap between germline ends came to 12 bases. The CDR3 covers 14 residues. CDR3 sequence reads: CASSYGQGRTEAFF. CDR3 bases: TGTGCCAGCAGTTACGGGCAGGGAAGGACTGAAGCTTTCTTT.

This clonotype was detected a few times. The chain has TRBV7-2 and TRBJ1-2; 7 bases are shared with TRBD1. CDR3 length: 15 amino acids. V was clipped by 5 bases and J by 2 bases; unmatched bases: 8. Germline CDR1 is SGHTA and CDR2 is FQGNSA. CDR3 bases: TGTGCCAGCAGCCCCGCGGGACAGATCAACTATGGCTACACCTTC. Residues: CASSPAGQINYGYTF.

This chain uses TRBV12-3 or TRBV12-4 with TRBJ1-2; 12 nucleotides match TRBD1. The CDR3 extends over 15 amino acids. The ends lost 2 bases at V and 8 bases at J; junction bases unmatched: 6. CDR3 sequence reads: CASSLWDRGLGGYTF. CDR3 in DNA: TGTGCCAGCAGTTTATGGGACAGGGGGCTGGGGGGCTACACCTTC.

The chain employs TRBV6-5 and TRBJ1-2; D is uncertain. The CDR3 spans 14 residues. Trimming shortened V by 2 bases and J by 1 base, and 8 bases separated the two germline ends. Germline V lookup: CDR1 MNHEY, CDR2 SVGAGI. CDR3 in DNA: TGTGCCAGCAGTTACGCAGACGTTAACTATGGCTACACCTTC. Its translation is CASSYADVNYGYTF.

This clonotype has more than one count but fewer than ten. V and J are TRBV7-9 and TRBJ1-4; 7 positions match TRBD1. CDR3 length equals 14 residues. Germline CDR1 and CDR2: SEHNR and FQNEAQ (reference sequence). The junction had 7 bases not matched to a gene; V was cut back by 5 bases and J by 7 bases. For the CDR3, the DNA is TGTGCCAGCAGCAGGACAGGAAGAGTTGAAAAACTGTTTTTT. It encodes CASSRTGRVEKLFF.

CDR3 sequence (DNA): TGCGCCAGCAGCCTCGACCAGACGGACACCGTGACTGGAAACACCATATATTTT. This sequence encodes CASSLDQTDTVTGNTIYF. The chain recombines TRBV4-1 with TRBJ1-3, with D maybe TRBD1 (5 bases). There are 18 residues in the CDR3. Trimming took off 4 bases at V and 2 bases at J, with 21 bases between the two ends. Per the germline V gene, CDR1 is MGHRA and CDR2 is YSYEKL.

The chain has TRBV4-3 and TRBJ1-2; the match to TRBD1 covers 8 bases. The CDR3 is made up of 15 amino acids. Looked up from germline, CDR1 is LGHNA and CDR2 is YSLEER. V lost 1 base, J lost 2 bases, and 3 bases stayed unmatched. The CDR3, as DNA: TGCGCCAGCAGCCAAGTGACAGGGGCGAACTATGGCTACACCTTC. Residues: CASSQVTGANYGYTF.

This clonotype came up a few times. The gene calls are TRBV5-1 and TRBJ1-2, with D possibly being TRBD1 (5 bases). The V end lost 4 bases, the J end lost 2 bases, and 15 bases lay between the germline ends. The CDR3 is made up of 15 amino acids. Germline V gene lookup returns CDR1 SGHRS and CDR2 YFSETQ. Written as DNA, the CDR3 is TGCGCCAGCAGCCGTGACAGCGCTAGAAACTATGGCTACACCTTC. Its protein product is CASSRDSARNYGYTF.

The table lists this clonotype with a few counts. V and J are TRBV6-2 or TRBV6-3 and TRBJ2-2; 12 bases match TRBD1. Germline CDR1 MNHEY, CDR2 SVGEGT. After removal of 8 bases from V and 6 bases from J, the junction contained 10 bases not matched to a gene. The CDR3 is 16 residues long. The DNA of the CDR3 is TGTGCCAGCCGGGGCCCGGGACAGGGGGCGGCCGGGGAGCTGTTTTTT. Translated, it gives CASRGPGQGAAGELFF.

This rearrangement joins TRBV28 to TRBJ1-1; 11 bases match TRBD1. V lost 3 bases and J lost 7; bases outside the gene matches: 7. Germline assignment: CDR1 MDHEN and CDR2 SYDVKM. The CDR3 spans 15 residues. The CDR3: CASSFPGTGGIEAFF. The CDR3 coding sequence is TGTGCCAGCAGTTTTCCCGGGACAGGGGGAATTGAAGCTTTCTTT.

A single count supports this clonotype. The chain links TRBV6-2 or TRBV6-3 to TRBJ2-3, with D maybe TRBD2 (6 bases). Germline CDR1 and CDR2: MNHEY and SVGEGT. CDR3 length: 14 amino acids. The V gene lost 10 bases and the J gene lost 6 bases, with 20 bases spanning the gap. The CDR3 reads CATLLQGGSDTQYF. DNA of the CDR3: TGTGCCACCCTTCTGCAGGGAGGATCCGATACGCAGTATTTT.

There are many counts of this clonotype. The chain uses TRBV11-2 and TRBJ2-5; weak D call: TRBD2 (5 bases). CDR1 SGHAT and CDR2 FQNNGV come from the germline V gene. With 1 base removed from V and 5 bases from J, the gap between germline ends came to 14 bases. The CDR3 spans 15 residues. The CDR3 protein is CASSLAGAGLETQYF. CDR3 nucleotide sequence: TGTGCCAGCAGCTTAGCGGGTGCGGGTCTGGAGACCCAGTACTTC.

This clonotype has only a few counts. The rearrangement links TRBV6-6 to TRBJ1-6; tentatively, D is TRBD1 (6 bases). Germline V gives CDR1 MNHNY, CDR2 SVGAGI (reference sequence). The CDR3 loop spans 17 amino acids. V lost 5 bases, J lost 6 bases, and 20 bases lay in between. CDR3: CASSIGPPGASNSPLHF. DNA for the CDR3: TGTGCCAGCAGTATCGGACCTCCGGGGGCAAGTAATTCACCCCTCCACTTT.

The genes are TRBV29-1 and TRBJ2-3; tentative D call: TRBD2 (6 bases). Germline V gives CDR1 SQVTM, CDR2 ANQGSEA. The CDR3 covers 14 residues. Trimming stripped 8 bases from V and 3 bases from J, with 18 bases between. CDR3 sequence: CSSPGGSGTDTQYF. The CDR3 DNA follows: TGCAGCTCCCCCGGGGGTTCCGGTACAGATACGCAGTATTTT.

This chain joins TRBV7-3 and TRBJ2-1; maybe TRBD2 (6 bases). The CDR3 totals 15 residues. V was pared by 8 bases and J by 0 bases, with 14 bases between. The V gene's germline CDR1 is SGHTA and CDR2 FQGTGA. The CDR3 reads CASAPLASSYNEQFF. The CDR3 DNA sequence: TGTGCCAGCGCGCCCCTAGCGAGCTCCTACAATGAGCAGTTCTTC. The variable domain in full, completed from reference TRBV7-3 and TRBJ2-1, reads GAGVSQTPSNKVTEKGKYVELRCDPISGHTALYWYRQSLGQGPEFLIYFQGTGAADDSGLPNDRFFAVRPEGSVSTLKIQRTERGDSAVYLCASAPLASSYNEQFFGPGTRLTVL.